The text below deals with one T cell receptor beta chain. The V gene's germline CDR1 is MGHDK and CDR2 SYGVNS. CDR3 length: 11 amino acids. Trimming pared 2 bases from V and 11 bases from J, leaving 7 bases between. These data originate in a study of blood T cell repertoires in COVID-19. On the study more broadly: Samples came from the United States, Italy and Spain, spanning acute and convalescent COVID-19. T cells, B-cell-depleted T cells, or PBMCs provided the cDNA or gDNA that served as material.

Per the original methods: Quantification of nucleated cells was approximated via reference gene primer amplification. Sequenced by immunoSEQ multiplex PCR; TCRdb stores in-frame clones only, minus some. Clone size and the V and J calls come from that table; the DNA yielded D and trimming. This sample has roughly 82,000 clones, with 83% found just once. The V call is TRBV25-1, the J call TRBJ2-4; D uncertain. The sequencing input was peripheral blood. This clonotype was obtained from an older woman with acute or convalescent COVID-19. The CDR3 DNA follows: TGTGCCAGCAGTGAAGGGCCGGTTCAGTACTTC. Residues: CASSEGPVQYF. Combining the CDR3 with reference TRBV25-1 and TRBJ2-4 gives the whole variable domain EADIYQTPRYLVIGTGKKITLECSQTMGHDKMYWYQQDPGMELHLIHYSYGVNSTEKGDLSSESTVSRIRTEHFPLTLESARPSHTSQYLCASSEGPVQYFGAGTRLSVL.